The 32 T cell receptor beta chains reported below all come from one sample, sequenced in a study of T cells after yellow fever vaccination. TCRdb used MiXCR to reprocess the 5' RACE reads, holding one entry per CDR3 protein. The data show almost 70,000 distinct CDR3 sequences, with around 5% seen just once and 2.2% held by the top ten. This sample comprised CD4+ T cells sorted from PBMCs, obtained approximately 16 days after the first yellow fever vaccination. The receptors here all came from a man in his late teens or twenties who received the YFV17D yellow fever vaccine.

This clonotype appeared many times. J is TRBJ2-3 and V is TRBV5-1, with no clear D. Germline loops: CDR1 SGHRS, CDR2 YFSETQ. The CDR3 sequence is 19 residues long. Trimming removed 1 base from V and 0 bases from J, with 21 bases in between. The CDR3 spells CASSLNPSEQISSTDTQYF. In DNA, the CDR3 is TGCGCCAGCAGCTTGAACCCGAGCGAACAGATCTCTAGCACAGATACGCAGTATTTT.

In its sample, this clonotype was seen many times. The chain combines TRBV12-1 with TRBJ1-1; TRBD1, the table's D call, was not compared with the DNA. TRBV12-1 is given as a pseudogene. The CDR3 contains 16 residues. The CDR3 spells CASSGKQGMRNTEAFF. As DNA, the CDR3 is TGTGCCAGCAGCGGTAAACAGGGCATGCGAAACACTGAAGCTTTCTTT.

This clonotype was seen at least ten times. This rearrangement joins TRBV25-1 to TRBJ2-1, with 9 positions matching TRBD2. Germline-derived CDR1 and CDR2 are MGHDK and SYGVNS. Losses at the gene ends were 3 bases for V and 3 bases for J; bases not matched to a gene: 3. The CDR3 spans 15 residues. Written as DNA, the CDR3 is TGTGCCAGCAGTGAGGCGGGGGGGGACTACAATGAGCAGTTCTTC. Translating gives CASSEAGGDYNEQFF.

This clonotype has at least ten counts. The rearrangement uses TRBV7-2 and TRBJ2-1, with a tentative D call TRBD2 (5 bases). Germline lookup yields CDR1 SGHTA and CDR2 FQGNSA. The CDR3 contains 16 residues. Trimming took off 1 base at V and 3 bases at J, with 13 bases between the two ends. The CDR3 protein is CASSLDGPGNYNEQFF. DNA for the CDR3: TGTGCCAGCAGCTTAGATGGTCCGGGGAACTACAATGAGCAGTTCTTC.

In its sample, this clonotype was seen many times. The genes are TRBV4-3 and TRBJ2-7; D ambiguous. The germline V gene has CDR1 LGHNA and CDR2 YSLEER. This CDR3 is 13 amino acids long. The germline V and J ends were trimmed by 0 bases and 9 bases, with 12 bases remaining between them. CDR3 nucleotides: TGCGCCAGCAGCCAAGATAGTCGTGTGATGCAGTACTTC. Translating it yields CASSQDSRVMQYF.

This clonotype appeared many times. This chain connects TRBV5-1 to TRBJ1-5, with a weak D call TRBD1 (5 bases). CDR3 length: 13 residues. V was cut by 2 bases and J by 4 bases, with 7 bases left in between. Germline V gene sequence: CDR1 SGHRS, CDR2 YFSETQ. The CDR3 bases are TGCGCCAGCAGCTTAGACAGTAATCAGCCCCAGCATTTT. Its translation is CASSLDSNQPQHF.

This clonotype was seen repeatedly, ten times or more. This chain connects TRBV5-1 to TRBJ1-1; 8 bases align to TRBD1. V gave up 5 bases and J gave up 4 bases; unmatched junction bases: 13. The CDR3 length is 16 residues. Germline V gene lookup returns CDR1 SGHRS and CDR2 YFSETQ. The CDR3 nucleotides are TGCGCCAGCAGTTTCCAGGACAGGGCTGCTGTCACTGAAGCTTTCTTT. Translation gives CASSFQDRAAVTEAFF.

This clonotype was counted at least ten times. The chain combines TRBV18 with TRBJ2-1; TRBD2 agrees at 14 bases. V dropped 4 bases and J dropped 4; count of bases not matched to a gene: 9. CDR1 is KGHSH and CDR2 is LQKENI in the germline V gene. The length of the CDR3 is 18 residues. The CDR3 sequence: CASSLGLAGGSIYNEQFF. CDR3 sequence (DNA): TGTGCCAGCTCACTTGGACTAGCGGGGGGCAGCATTTACAATGAGCAGTTCTTC.

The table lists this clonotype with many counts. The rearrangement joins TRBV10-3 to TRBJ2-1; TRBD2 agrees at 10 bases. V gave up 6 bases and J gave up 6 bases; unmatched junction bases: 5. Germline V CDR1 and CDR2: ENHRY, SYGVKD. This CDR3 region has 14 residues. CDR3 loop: CAISAAGGVNEQFF. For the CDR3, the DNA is TGTGCCATCAGCGCAGCGGGGGGGGTCAATGAGCAGTTCTTC.

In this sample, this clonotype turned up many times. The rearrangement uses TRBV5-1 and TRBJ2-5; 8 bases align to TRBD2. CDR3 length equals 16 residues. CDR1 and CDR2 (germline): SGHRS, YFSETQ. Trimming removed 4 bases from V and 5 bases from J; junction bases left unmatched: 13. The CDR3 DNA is TGCGCCAGCAGCCCGTCTGGTGAGGTAGCGGGGGAGACCCAGTACTTC. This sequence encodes CASSPSGEVAGETQYF. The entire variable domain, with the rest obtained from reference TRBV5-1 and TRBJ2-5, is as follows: KAGVTQTPRYLIKTRGQQVTLSCSPISGHRSVSWYQQTPGQGLQFLFEYFSETQRNKGNFPGRFSGRQFSNSRSEMNVSTLELGDSALYLCASSPSGEVAGETQYFGPGTRLLVL.

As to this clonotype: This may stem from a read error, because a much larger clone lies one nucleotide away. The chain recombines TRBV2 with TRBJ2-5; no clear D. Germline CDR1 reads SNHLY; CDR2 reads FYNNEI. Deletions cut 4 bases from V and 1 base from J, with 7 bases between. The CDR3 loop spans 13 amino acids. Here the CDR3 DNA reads TGTGCCAGCAGTGCGTCAGTCCAAGAGACCCAGTACTTC. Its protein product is CASSASVQETQYF.

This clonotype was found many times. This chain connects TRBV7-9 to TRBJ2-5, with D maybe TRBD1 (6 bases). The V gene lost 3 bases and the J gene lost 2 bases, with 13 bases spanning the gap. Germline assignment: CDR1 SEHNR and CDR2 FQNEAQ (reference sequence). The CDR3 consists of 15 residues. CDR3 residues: CASSFAPDRQETQYF. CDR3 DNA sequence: TGTGCCAGCAGCTTCGCACCCGACAGGCAAGAGACCCAGTACTTC.

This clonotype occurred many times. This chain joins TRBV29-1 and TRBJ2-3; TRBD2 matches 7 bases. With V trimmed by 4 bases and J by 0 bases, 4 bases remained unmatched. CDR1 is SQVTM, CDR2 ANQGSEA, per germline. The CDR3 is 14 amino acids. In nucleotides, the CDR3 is TGCAGCGTTGGTTTCGGGGGGAGCACAGATACGCAGTATTTT. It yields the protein CSVGFGGSTDTQYF.

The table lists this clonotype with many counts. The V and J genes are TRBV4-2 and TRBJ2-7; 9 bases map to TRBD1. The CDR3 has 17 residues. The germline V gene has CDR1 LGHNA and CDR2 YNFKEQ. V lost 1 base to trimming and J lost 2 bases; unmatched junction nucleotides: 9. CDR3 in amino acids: CASSQVSGQGGTYEQYF. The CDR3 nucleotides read TGTGCCAGCAGCCAAGTGTCGGGACAGGGAGGAACCTACGAGCAGTACTTC.

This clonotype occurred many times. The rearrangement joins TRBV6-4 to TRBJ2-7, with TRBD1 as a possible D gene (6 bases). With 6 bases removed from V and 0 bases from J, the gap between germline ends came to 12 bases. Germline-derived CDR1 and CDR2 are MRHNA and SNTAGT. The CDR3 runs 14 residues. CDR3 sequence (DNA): TGTGCCAGCAGCCCCGACAGGACCTCCTACGAGCAGTACTTC. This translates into CASSPDRTSYEQYF.

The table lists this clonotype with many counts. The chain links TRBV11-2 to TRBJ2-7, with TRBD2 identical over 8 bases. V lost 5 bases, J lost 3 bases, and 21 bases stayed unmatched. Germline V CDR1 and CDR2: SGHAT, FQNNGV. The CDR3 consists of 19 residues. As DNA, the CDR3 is TGTGCCAGCAGCCGGACCCCCAGGGCGGGGGGTTTTCTAGGCTACGAGCAGTACTTC. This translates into CASSRTPRAGGFLGYEQYF.

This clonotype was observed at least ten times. The CDR3 spells CASSLREYSEKLFF. The DNA for the CDR3 is TGTGCCAGCAGCTTACGGGAATACAGCGAAAAACTGTTTTTT. This chain connects TRBV7-2 to TRBJ1-4; no reliable D call. The germline V and J ends were trimmed by 2 bases and 8 bases, with 12 bases remaining between them. CDR3 size: 14 residues. Germline V gives CDR1 SGHTA, CDR2 FQGNSA.

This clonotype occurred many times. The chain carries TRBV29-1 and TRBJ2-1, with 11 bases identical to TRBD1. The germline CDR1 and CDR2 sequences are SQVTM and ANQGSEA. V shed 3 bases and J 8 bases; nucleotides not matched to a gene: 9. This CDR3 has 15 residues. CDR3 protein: CSVERWDRGTDEQFF. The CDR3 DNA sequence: TGCAGCGTTGAGCGTTGGGACAGGGGGACGGATGAGCAGTTCTTC.

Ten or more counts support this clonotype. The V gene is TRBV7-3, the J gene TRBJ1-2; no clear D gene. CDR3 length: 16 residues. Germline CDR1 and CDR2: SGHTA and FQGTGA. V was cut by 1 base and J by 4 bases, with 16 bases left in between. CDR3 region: CASSLMVRGAAYGYTF. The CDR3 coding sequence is TGTGCCAGCAGCTTAATGGTCCGGGGAGCCGCCTATGGCTACACCTTC.

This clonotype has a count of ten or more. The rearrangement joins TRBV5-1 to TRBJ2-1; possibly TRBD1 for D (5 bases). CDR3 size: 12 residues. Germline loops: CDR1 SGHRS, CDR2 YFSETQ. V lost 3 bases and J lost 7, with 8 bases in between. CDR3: CASSWGSNEQFF. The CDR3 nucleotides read TGCGCCAGCAGCTGGGGCTCTAATGAGCAGTTCTTC.

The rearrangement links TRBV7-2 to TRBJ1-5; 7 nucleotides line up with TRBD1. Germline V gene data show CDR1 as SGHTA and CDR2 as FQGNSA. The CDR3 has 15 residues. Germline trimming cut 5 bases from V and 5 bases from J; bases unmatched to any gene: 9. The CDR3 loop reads CASSRMAGQYQPQHF. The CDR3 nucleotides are TGTGCCAGCAGCCGGATGGCGGGACAGTATCAGCCCCAGCATTTT.

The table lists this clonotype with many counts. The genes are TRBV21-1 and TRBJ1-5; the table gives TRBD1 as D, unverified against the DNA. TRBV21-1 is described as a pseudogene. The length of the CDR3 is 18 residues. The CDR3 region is CASSKPLKGVCFDQPQHF. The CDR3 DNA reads TGTGCCAGCAGCAAACCCCTCAAGGGAGTCTGTTTTGACCAGCCCCAGCATTTT.

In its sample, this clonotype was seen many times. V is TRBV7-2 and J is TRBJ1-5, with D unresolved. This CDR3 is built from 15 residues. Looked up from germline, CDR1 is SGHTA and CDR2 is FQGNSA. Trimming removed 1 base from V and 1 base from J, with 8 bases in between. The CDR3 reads CASSLVAGSNQPQHF. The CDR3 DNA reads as TGTGCCAGCAGCTTAGTTGCAGGCAGCAATCAGCCCCAGCATTTT.

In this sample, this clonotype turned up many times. CDR3: CASSLWRGPHTGELFF. DNA of the CDR3: TGTGCCAGCAGCTTATGGCGGGGGCCTCACACCGGGGAGCTGTTTTTT. The chain has TRBV11-2 and TRBJ2-2, with D perhaps TRBD2 (7 bases). V lost 2 bases and J 3 bases, leaving 13 bases between the germline ends. This CDR3 is built from 16 residues. Germline-derived CDR1 and CDR2 are SGHAT and FQNNGV.

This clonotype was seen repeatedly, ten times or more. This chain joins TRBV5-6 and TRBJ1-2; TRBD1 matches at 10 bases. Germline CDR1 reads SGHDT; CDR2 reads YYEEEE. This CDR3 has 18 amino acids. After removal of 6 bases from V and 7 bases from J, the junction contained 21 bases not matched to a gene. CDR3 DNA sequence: TGTGCCAGCACCCAAACCGGCGGGACAGGGGCGATGGAGTTTGGCTACACCTTC. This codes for CASTQTGGTGAMEFGYTF.

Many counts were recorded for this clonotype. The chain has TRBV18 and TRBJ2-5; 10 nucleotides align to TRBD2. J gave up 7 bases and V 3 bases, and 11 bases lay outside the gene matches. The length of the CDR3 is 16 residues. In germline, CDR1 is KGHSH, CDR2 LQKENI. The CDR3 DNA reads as TGTGCCAGCTCACCGGAAGCTAGCGGGGGCTCGGGGACCCAGTACTTC. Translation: CASSPEASGGSGTQYF.

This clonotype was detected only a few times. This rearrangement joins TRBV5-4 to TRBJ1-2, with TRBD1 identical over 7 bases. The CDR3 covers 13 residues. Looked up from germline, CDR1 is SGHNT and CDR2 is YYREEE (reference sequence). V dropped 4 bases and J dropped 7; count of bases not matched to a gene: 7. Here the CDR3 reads CASSEANRGGYTF. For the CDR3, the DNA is TGTGCCAGCAGCGAAGCAAACAGGGGTGGCTACACCTTC.

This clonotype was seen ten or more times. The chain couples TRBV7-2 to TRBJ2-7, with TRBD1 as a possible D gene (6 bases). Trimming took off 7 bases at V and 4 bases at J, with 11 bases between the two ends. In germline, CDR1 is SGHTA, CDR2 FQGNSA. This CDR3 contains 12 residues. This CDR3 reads CASTKQGYEQYF. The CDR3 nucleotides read TGTGCCAGCACCAAACAGGGTTACGAGCAGTACTTC.

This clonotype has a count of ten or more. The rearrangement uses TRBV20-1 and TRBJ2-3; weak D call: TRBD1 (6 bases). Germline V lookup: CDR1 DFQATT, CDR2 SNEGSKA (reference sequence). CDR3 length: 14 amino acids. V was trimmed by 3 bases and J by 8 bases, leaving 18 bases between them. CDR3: CSASQGWGLSTQYF. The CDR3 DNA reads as TGCAGTGCTAGCCAGGGGTGGGGATTAAGTACGCAGTATTTT.

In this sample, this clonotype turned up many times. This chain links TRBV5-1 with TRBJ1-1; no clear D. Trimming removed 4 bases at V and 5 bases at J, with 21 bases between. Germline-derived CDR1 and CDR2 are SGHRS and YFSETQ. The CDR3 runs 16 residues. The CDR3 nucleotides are TGCGCCAGCAGCCTTTTTTCGGTAGGATTGATGACTGAAGCTTTCTTT. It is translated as CASSLFSVGLMTEAFF.

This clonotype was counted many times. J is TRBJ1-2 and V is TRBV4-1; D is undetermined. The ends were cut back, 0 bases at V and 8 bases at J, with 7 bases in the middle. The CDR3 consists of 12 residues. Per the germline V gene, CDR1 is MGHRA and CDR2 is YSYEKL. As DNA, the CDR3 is TGCGCCAGCAGCCAAGATTGGCTCGGCTACACCTTC. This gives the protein CASSQDWLGYTF.

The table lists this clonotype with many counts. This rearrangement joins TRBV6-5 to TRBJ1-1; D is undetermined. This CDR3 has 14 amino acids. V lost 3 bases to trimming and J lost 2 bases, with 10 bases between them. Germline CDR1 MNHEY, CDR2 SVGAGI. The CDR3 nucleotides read TGTGCCAGCAGTTATGGGTGGAGTAACACTGAAGCTTTCTTT. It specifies CASSYGWSNTEAFF.